This T cell receptor beta chain stems from a study of Tregs in tolerant kidney transplant recipients. Study details: Recipient cells were told from donor cells by antibody staining.

TCRdb's table, derived via immunoSEQ multiplex PCR, lists solely in-frame clones and lacks some. The table has about 44,000 clones, around 95% seen once. A note on this clone: What it binds is not known.

With 0 bases clipped from V and 9 bases from J, the junction kept 9 bases outside the gene matches. Germline V CDR1 and CDR2: SGHRS, YFSETQ. The CDR3 sequence is 15 residues long. The sequence was collected from a human donor in good health. This chain joins TRBV5-1 and TRBJ1-1; 9 bases map to TRBD1. Sequencing input: Tregs from blood cultured with allogeneic cells. DNA for the CDR3: TGCGCCAGCAGCTTGGCTCTTGCGGGACAGGGTAAAGCTTTCTTT. Its protein is CASSLALAGQGKAFF.